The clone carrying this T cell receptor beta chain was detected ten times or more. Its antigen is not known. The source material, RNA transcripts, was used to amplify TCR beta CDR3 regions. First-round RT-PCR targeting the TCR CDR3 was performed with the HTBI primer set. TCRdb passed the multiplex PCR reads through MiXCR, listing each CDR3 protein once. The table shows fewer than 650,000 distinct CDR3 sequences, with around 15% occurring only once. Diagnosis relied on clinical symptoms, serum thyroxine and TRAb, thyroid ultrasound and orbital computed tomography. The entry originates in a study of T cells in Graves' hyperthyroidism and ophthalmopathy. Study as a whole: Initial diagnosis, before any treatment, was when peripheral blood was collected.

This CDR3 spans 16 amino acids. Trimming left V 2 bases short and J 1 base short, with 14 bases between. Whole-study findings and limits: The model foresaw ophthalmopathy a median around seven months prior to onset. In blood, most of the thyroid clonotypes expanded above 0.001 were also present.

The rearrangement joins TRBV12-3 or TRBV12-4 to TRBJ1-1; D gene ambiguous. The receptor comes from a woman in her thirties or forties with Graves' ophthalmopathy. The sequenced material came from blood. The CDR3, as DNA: TGTGCCAGCAGTTTAACGACTGGACTCAGGAACACTGAAGCTTTCTTT. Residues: CASSLTTGLRNTEAFF.